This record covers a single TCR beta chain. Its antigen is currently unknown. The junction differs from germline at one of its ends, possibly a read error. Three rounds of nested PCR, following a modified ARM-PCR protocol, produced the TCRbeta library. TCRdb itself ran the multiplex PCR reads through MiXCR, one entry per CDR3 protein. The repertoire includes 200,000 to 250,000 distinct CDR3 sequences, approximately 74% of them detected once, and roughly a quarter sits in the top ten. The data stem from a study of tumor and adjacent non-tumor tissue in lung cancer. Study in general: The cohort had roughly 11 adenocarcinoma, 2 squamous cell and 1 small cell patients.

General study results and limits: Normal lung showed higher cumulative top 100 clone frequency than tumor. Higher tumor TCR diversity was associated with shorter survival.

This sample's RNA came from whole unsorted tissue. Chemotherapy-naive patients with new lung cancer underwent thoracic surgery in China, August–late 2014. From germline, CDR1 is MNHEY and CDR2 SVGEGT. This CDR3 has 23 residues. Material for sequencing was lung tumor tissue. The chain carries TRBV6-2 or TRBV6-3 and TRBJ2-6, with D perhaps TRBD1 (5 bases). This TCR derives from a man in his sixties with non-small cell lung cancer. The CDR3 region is CGSSSTTARVFQNKFSGANILTF. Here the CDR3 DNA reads TGTGGCAGTAGTTCAACGACAGCCCGTGTATTTCAGAACAAATTCTCTGGGGCCAACATCCTGACTTTC.